The sequence of this T cell receptor beta chain was determined in a study of blood T cell repertoires in COVID-19. Study as a whole: The samples span acute and convalescent COVID-19 from the United States, Italy and Spain. PBMCs, B-cell-depleted T cells, or T cells were the source of the cDNA or gDNA that made up the material.

The germline V gene has CDR1 SEHNR and CDR2 FQNEAQ (reference sequence). The CDR3 has 15 amino acids. The ends lost 1 base at V and 4 bases at J; junction bases unmatched: 4. As processed by the authors: Cell counts per sample came from amplifying reference gene primers. Only in-frame clones appear in the TCRdb table, and some are missing; sequencing was by immunoSEQ multiplex PCR. V and J calls and clone size come straight from that table; D and trimming were deduced from the DNA. The data contain around 260,000 clones, about 88% of them singletons. The TCR was taken from a man aged 60-69 years who had recovered from COVID-19. The chain is built from TRBV7-9 and TRBJ1-5; 7 bases line up with TRBD1. The specimen sequenced was peripheral blood. In DNA, the CDR3 is TGTGCCAGCAGCTTAGTTGGGACAGAGAATCAGCCCCAGCATTTT. It specifies CASSLVGTENQPQHF.